These 27 T cell receptor beta chains were sequenced from one sample in a study of vaccination effects on CD4 cells after COVID-19. Ahead of sequencing, the ViraFEST assay grew antigen-specific CD4+ T cells using viral peptide pools. Following an approximately eleven-day culture, CD4+ T cells were purified. None of these healthy vaccinees had been infected with SARS-CoV-2 before vaccination. Antigens for these TCRs are unknown. Libraries were prepared by immunoSEQ multiplex PCR; TCRdb keeps only in-frame clonotypes and omits some of them. The table lists under 30,000 clones, approximately 80% of them singletons. Material: CD4+ T cells from PBMCs cultured with HCoV-NL63 spike peptides, obtained before COVID-19 vaccination. The receptors here all came from a human donor who received a COVID-19 vaccine.

V and J are TRBV6-1 and TRBJ2-2; 16 bases are a match to TRBD2. The CDR3 is 20 amino acids. CDR1 and CDR2 (germline): MNHNS, SASEGT. Trimming cost V 2 bases and J 0 bases; bases outside gene matches: 6. DNA of the CDR3: TGTGCCAGCAGTGAATCGTGGGGACTAGCGGGGGGGACGAACACCGGGGAGCTGTTTTTT. Protein: CASSESWGLAGGTNTGELFF.

The chain joins TRBV5-1 to TRBJ2-7; weak D call: TRBD2 (5 bases). CDR1 SGHRS and CDR2 YFSETQ come from the germline V gene. The CDR3 runs to 15 residues. V lost 6 bases and J lost 0, with 16 bases in between. The CDR3 DNA reads as TGCGCCAGCAACCCACTGGACTCCAGCTCCTACGAGCAGTACTTC. Translating gives CASNPLDSSSYEQYF.

J is TRBJ2-3 and V is TRBV20-1, with D unresolved. The CDR3 length is 15 residues. Germline V lookup: CDR1 DFQATT, CDR2 SNEGSKA (reference sequence). Trimming took off 3 bases at V and 0 bases at J, with 13 bases between the two ends. The DNA for the CDR3 is TGCAGTGCTAGTTCGGGCAGGCCAAGCACAGATACGCAGTATTTT. Its translation is CSASSGRPSTDTQYF.

This clone came up a few times. J is TRBJ1-6 and V is TRBV27, with D perhaps TRBD1 (5 bases). Germline-derived CDR1 and CDR2 are MNHEY and SMNVEV (reference sequence). The germline V and J ends were trimmed by 8 bases and 10 bases, with 18 bases remaining between them. The CDR3 is 14 amino acids. The CDR3 region is CASSDERGDSPLHF. CDR3 nucleotide sequence: TGTGCCAGCTCCGATGAACGGGGGGACTCACCCCTCCACTTT.

In this sample, this clone turned up many times. The J gene is TRBJ2-2, the V gene TRBV30; TRBD1 might be the D (6 bases). V was trimmed by 5 bases and J by 2 bases, leaving 9 bases between them. The CDR3 is 13 amino acids. Germline CDR1 and CDR2: GTSNPN and SVGIG (reference sequence). The CDR3 DNA reads as TGTGCCTGGGACAGGACAAACACCGGGGAGCTGTTTTTT. It is translated as CAWDRTNTGELFF. Supplemented by reference TRBV30 and TRBJ2-2, the full variable domain reads SQTIHQWPATLVQPVGSPLSLECTVEGTSNPNLYWYRQAAGRGLQLLFYSVGIGQISSEVPQNLSASRPQDRQFILSSKKLLLSDSGFYLCAWDRTNTGELFFGEGSRLTVL.

V and J are TRBV5-6 and TRBJ2-1, with D perhaps matching TRBD2 (7 bases). This CDR3 is 15 amino acids long. Germline V gene data show CDR1 as SGHDT and CDR2 as YYEEEE. V was cut by 3 bases and J by 5 bases, with 15 bases left in between. The CDR3 region has the DNA TGTGCCAGCAGCTCCTGGGCGGGGGCTCACAATGAGCAGTTCTTC. This gives the protein CASSSWAGAHNEQFF.

The V and J genes are TRBV14 and TRBJ1-6, with D tentatively TRBD1 (5 bases). Trimming shortened V by 4 bases and J by 13 bases, and 14 bases separated the two germline ends. The CDR3 totals 13 residues. Germline V CDR1 and CDR2: SGHDN, FVKESK. The CDR3 reads CASSPFQGSPLHF. Written as DNA, the CDR3 is TGTGCCAGCAGCCCTTTTCAGGGCTCCCCCCTCCACTTT.

This clone was recorded a few times. This rearrangement joins TRBV5-1 to TRBJ2-1; weak D call: TRBD2 (5 bases). CDR3 length equals 16 residues. The germline gives CDR1 SGHRS, CDR2 YFSETQ. With 4 bases removed from V and 4 bases from J, the gap between germline ends came to 18 bases. As DNA, the CDR3 is TGCGCCAGCAGCCGAGGGCAGGCGAGCCTTTACAATGAGCAGTTCTTC. Its translation: CASSRGQASLYNEQFF.

The rearrangement joins TRBV7-9 to TRBJ2-3, with D perhaps TRBD1 or TRBD2 (5 bases each). The germline V and J ends were trimmed by 5 bases and 1 base, with 13 bases remaining between them. The CDR3 runs 15 residues. Germline V CDR1 and CDR2: SEHNR, FQNEAQ (reference sequence). This CDR3 reads CASSRAVGGTDTQYF. CDR3 DNA sequence: TGTGCCAGCAGCAGAGCGGTGGGGGGCACAGATACGCAGTATTTT.

The V call is TRBV7-9, the J call TRBJ2-7, with a weak D call TRBD2 (6 bases). CDR1 is SEHNR and CDR2 is FQNEAQ in the germline V gene (reference sequence). Trimming pared 2 bases from V and 2 bases from J, leaving 7 bases between. The CDR3 sequence is 13 residues long. This CDR3 is CASSLSGAYEQYF. CDR3 in DNA: TGTGCCAGCAGCTTATCGGGAGCCTACGAGCAGTACTTC.

The chain has TRBV18 and TRBJ2-1; TRBD2 matches 13 bases. The CDR3 is made up of 16 amino acids. With V trimmed by 3 bases and J by 8 bases, 7 bases remained unmatched. Germline V gene data show CDR1 as KGHSH and CDR2 as LQKENI. The CDR3 is CASSPEMGLAGHEQFF. In DNA, the CDR3 is TGTGCCAGCTCACCGGAGATGGGACTAGCGGGGCATGAGCAGTTCTTC.

Turning to this clone: Other DNA sequences of this sample code for an identical CDR3. The chain employs TRBV18 and TRBJ2-7; D may correspond to TRBD1 or TRBD2 (6 bases each). V lost 3 bases and J 0 bases, leaving 12 bases between the germline ends. The CDR3 runs to 15 residues. Germline V gene data show CDR1 as KGHSH and CDR2 as LQKENI. The CDR3 nucleotides are TGTGCCAGCTCACCTTACTGGGGGGCCTCCTACGAGCAGTACTTC. Protein sequence: CASSPYWGASYEQYF.

V and J are TRBV5-5 and TRBJ2-1; weak D call: TRBD1 (6 bases). The germline CDR1 and CDR2 sequences are SGHKS and YYEKEE (reference sequence). V lost 0 bases and J lost 7, with 14 bases in between. The CDR3 sequence is 15 residues long. CDR3 protein: CASSLVTRGGNEQFF. The DNA for the CDR3 is TGTGCCAGCAGCTTGGTCACCCGAGGGGGTAATGAGCAGTTCTTC.

This clone was observed a few times. The chain couples TRBV3-1 (or the pseudogene TRBV3-2) to TRBJ2-7; maybe TRBD2 (5 bases). The V end was cut by 0 bases, the J end by 2 bases, with 8 bases between. This CDR3 region has 14 residues. Looked up from germline, CDR1 is LGHDT and CDR2 is YNNKEL (reference sequence). The CDR3 protein is CASSQDFGAYEQYF. Here the CDR3 DNA reads TGTGCCAGCAGCCAAGATTTCGGGGCCTACGAGCAGTACTTC.

The chain carries TRBV11-3 and TRBJ2-2; 8 positions match TRBD1. Germline V gives CDR1 SGHNT, CDR2 YENEEA. This CDR3 region has 14 residues. After removal of 1 base from V and 6 bases from J, the junction contained 1 base not matched to a gene. CDR3 bases: TGTGCCAGCAGCTTAGGGACAGGGTCCGGGGAGCTGTTTTTT. Residues: CASSLGTGSGELFF.

The chain links TRBV5-1 to TRBJ2-5; the D gene is possibly TRBD1 (5 bases). V shed 4 bases and J shed 4 bases, with 11 bases lying between them. The length of the CDR3 is 13 residues. CDR1 and CDR2 (germline): SGHRS, YFSETQ. This CDR3 is CASSTDIRETQYF. The DNA for the CDR3 is TGCGCCAGCAGCACGGACATTCGAGAGACCCAGTACTTC.

The chain uses TRBV6-1 and TRBJ2-7, with 12 bases fitting TRBD1. The CDR3 spans 14 residues. Germline V gene data show CDR1 as MNHNS and CDR2 as SASEGT. The trim removed 3 bases at V and 7 bases at J, leaving 4 bases unmatched. CDR3 bases: TGTGCCAGCAGTGACCGGGACAGGGGGCGTGAGCAGTACTTC. Its translation: CASSDRDRGREQYF.

This clone came up once. The chain joins TRBV24-1 to TRBJ2-7, with D unclear. The V end was cut by 5 bases, the J end by 4 bases, with 11 bases between. The CDR3 runs 13 residues. The V gene's germline CDR1 is KGHDR and CDR2 SFDVKD. CDR3 in DNA: TGTGCCACCAGTGGCCGAAATGGGTACGAGCAGTACTTC. It is translated as CATSGRNGYEQYF.

The chain has TRBV3-1 (or the pseudogene TRBV3-2) and TRBJ2-1; 7 nucleotides agree with TRBD2. Trimming at V came to 4 bases and at J to 9 bases, leaving 12 bases not matched to a gene. CDR1 and CDR2 (germline): LGHDT, YNNKEL (reference sequence). This CDR3 spans 15 amino acids. The CDR3 region is CASSPLGLPVAEQFF. The CDR3 DNA reads as TGTGCCAGCAGCCCCCTGGGACTACCAGTGGCTGAGCAGTTCTTC.

The table lists this clone with a count of one. The chain combines TRBV7-2 with TRBJ2-2; D may be TRBD2 (6 bases). The ends were cut back, 5 bases at V and 1 base at J, with 17 bases in the middle. The CDR3 covers 17 residues. Germline CDR1 is SGHTA and CDR2 is FQGNSA. Written as DNA, the CDR3 is TGTGCCAGCAGCCCCCAGAAGATAGCGGTGAACACCGGGGAGCTGTTTTTT. Protein product: CASSPQKIAVNTGELFF.

This clone was detected only once. The J gene is TRBJ2-7, the V gene TRBV30; 9 nucleotides line up with TRBD1. From germline, CDR1 is GTSNPN and CDR2 SVGIG (reference sequence). This CDR3 region has 15 residues. The junction had 6 bases not matched to a gene; V was cut back by 1 base and J by 2 bases. The CDR3, as DNA: TGTGCCTGGAGTGCAGGGACAGGGAGGACCTACGAGCAGTACTTC. It is translated as CAWSAGTGRTYEQYF.

The chain recombines TRBV3-1 (or the pseudogene TRBV3-2) with TRBJ1-1, with D perhaps TRBD1 (5 bases). Between the trimmed V and J ends, which lost 0 bases and 11 bases, there was a span of 13 bases. This CDR3 has 13 amino acids. CDR1 is LGHDT and CDR2 is YNNKEL in the germline V gene (reference sequence). As DNA, the CDR3 is TGTGCCAGCAGCCAAGAGACGGGACGGGGGGCTTTCTTT. It encodes CASSQETGRGAFF.

V and J are TRBV12-3 or TRBV12-4 and TRBJ1-2; unclear D gene. V lost 3 bases and J 4 bases, leaving 6 bases between the germline ends. The CDR3 has 12 amino acids. CDR3 in amino acids: CASSFQGYGYTF. CDR3 sequence (DNA): TGTGCCAGCAGTTTTCAAGGCTATGGCTACACCTTC.

This CDR3 is CASSVETGELFF. The CDR3 DNA reads TGTGCCAGCAGCGTAGAAACCGGGGAGCTGTTTTTT. V and J are TRBV7-9 and TRBJ2-2; D unresolved. Germline loops: CDR1 SEHNR, CDR2 FQNEAQ (reference sequence). Deletions cut 5 bases from V and 5 bases from J, with 6 bases between. This CDR3 has 12 amino acids.

The genes are TRBV5-6 and TRBJ1-1; D is unresolved. V was cut by 4 bases and J by 1 base, with 11 bases left in between. There are 14 residues in the CDR3. CDR1 is SGHDT and CDR2 is YYEEEE in the germline V gene. CDR3 sequence reads: CASSRSYGNTEAFF. DNA for the CDR3: TGTGCCAGCAGCCGTTCCTATGGGAACACTGAAGCTTTCTTT.

This chain uses TRBV11-1 with TRBJ2-2; TRBD2 might be the D (7 bases). The CDR3 is 14 residues long. Trimming stripped 5 bases from V and 6 bases from J, with 13 bases between. Per germline, CDR1 SGHAT and CDR2 FQDESV (reference sequence). Here the CDR3 reads CASSPRGRAGELFF. The CDR3 DNA is TGTGCCAGCAGCCCAAGGGGGAGGGCCGGGGAGCTGTTTTTT.

This chain links TRBV15 with TRBJ1-6; a weak D match, TRBD1 (5 bases). This CDR3 is built from 16 residues. The germline gives CDR1 LNHNV, CDR2 YYDKDF (reference sequence). V was pared by 3 bases and J by 10 bases, with 19 bases between. CDR3 coding DNA: TGTGCCACCAGCAGCGTTTTCGCCAGGGACGGGTCACCCCTCCACTTT. Its translation: CATSSVFARDGSPLHF. The full variable domain, rest sourced from reference TRBV15 and TRBJ1-6, is DAMVIQNPRYQVTQFGKPVTLSCSQTLNHNVMYWYQQKSSQAPKLLFHYYDKDFNNEADTPDNFQSRRPNTSFCFLDIRSPGLGDTAMYLCATSSVFARDGSPLHFGNGTRLTVT.